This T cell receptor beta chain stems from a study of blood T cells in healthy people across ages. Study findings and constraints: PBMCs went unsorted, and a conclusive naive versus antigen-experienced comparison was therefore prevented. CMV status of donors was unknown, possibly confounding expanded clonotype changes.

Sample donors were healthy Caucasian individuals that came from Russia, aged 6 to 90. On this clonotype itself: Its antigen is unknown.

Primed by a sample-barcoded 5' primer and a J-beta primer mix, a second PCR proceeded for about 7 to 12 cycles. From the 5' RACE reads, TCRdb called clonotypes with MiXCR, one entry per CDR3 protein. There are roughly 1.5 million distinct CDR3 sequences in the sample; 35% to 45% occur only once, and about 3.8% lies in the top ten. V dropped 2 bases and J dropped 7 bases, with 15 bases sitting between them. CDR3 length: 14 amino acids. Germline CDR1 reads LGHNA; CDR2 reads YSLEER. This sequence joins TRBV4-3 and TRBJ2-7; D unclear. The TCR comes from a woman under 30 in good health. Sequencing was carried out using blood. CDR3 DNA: TGCGCCAGCAGCCAAAGGGTAGGCGAAAATGAGCAGTACTTC. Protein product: CASSQRVGENEQYF.